What follows are 32 T cell receptor beta chains derived from one specimen sequenced in a study of response to subunit inactivated influenza vaccine. TCRdb itself ran the RT-PCR reads through MiXCR, one entry per CDR3 protein. Here the sample spans 750,000 to 850,000 distinct CDR3 sequences, about 18% being singletons. The sample in question was PBMCs from blood, obtained 5 to 6 days after vaccination. The origin of the receptors is a man between 45 and 60 years old who received an inactivated influenza vaccine.

This clonotype was counted only a few times. The gene calls are TRBV7-2 and TRBJ2-3, with 7 bases lining up with TRBD2. The CDR3 covers 17 residues. The germline V gene has CDR1 SGHTA and CDR2 FQGNSA. Trimming cost V 3 bases and J 0 bases; bases outside gene matches: 9. CDR3 protein: CASSLRLAVTSTDTQYF. The DNA of the CDR3 is TGTGCCAGCAGCTTGAGGCTAGCGGTAACTAGCACAGATACGCAGTATTTT.

The chain combines TRBV20-1 with TRBJ2-5; 7 nucleotides line up with TRBD2. This CDR3 contains 14 residues. The trim removed 6 bases at V and 3 bases at J, leaving 10 bases unmatched. Germline CDR1 is DFQATT and CDR2 is SNEGSKA (reference sequence). In DNA form, the CDR3 reads TGCAGTGCCCAGCGGGGCTCAGCCAAAGAGACCCAGTACTTC. Its translation is CSAQRGSAKETQYF.

This clonotype was counted only a few times. V gene TRBV20-1 combines with J gene TRBJ1-2; no firm D call. The CDR3 contains 13 residues. Germline V gives CDR1 DFQATT, CDR2 SNEGSKA (reference sequence). Between the trimmed V and J ends, which lost 5 bases and 5 bases, there was a span of 15 bases. The CDR3 region has the DNA TGCAGTGCTCACTACCCGGTAGGGTATGGCTACACCTTC. It codes for CSAHYPVGYGYTF.

This clonotype was seen a handful of times. The J gene is TRBJ2-3, the V gene TRBV10-3; TRBD1 might be the D (5 bases). From germline, CDR1 is ENHRY and CDR2 SYGVKD. The CDR3 is 14 amino acids. V lost 7 bases to trimming and J lost 0 bases, with 11 bases between them. CDR3 region: CAITQGISTDTQYF. The CDR3 nucleotides are TGTGCCATCACCCAGGGAATCAGCACAGATACGCAGTATTTT.

This sequence joins TRBV6-5 and TRBJ2-1; TRBD2 aligns across 8 bases. J lost 5 bases, V lost 0 bases, and 6 bases had no gene match. The CDR3 covers 16 residues. Germline CDR1 MNHEY, CDR2 SVGAGI. The CDR3 protein is CASSYSWRGVHNEQFF. The DNA for the CDR3 is TGTGCCAGCAGTTACTCTTGGCGGGGGGTTCACAATGAGCAGTTCTTC.

This clonotype showed up many times. The chain has TRBV29-1 and TRBJ2-5, with D perhaps TRBD2 (5 bases). Per germline, CDR1 SQVTM and CDR2 ANQGSEA. This CDR3 region has 14 residues. Trimming pared 7 bases from V and 2 bases from J, leaving 17 bases between. CDR3 DNA: TGCAGCGCTACCACTTATCGAGGGCAAGAGACCCAGTACTTC. It yields the protein CSATTYRGQETQYF.

This clonotype was detected only a few times. This rearrangement joins TRBV7-2 to TRBJ1-1; a weak D match, TRBD1 (6 bases). The germline gives CDR1 SGHTA, CDR2 FQGNSA. Trimming stripped 1 base from V and 3 bases from J, with 15 bases between. The CDR3 has 16 amino acids. The CDR3: CASSLVGGSWDTEAFF. CDR3 nucleotide sequence: TGTGCCAGCAGCTTAGTGGGGGGCAGCTGGGACACTGAAGCTTTCTTT.

This clonotype has only a few counts. The gene calls are TRBV25-1 and TRBJ2-4; D perhaps matches TRBD1 (5 bases). With 3 bases removed from V and 2 bases from J, the gap between germline ends came to 14 bases. The germline gives CDR1 MGHDK, CDR2 SYGVNS. The length of the CDR3 is 16 residues. CDR3 protein: CASSEGSGRTKNIQYF. DNA of the CDR3: TGTGCCAGCAGTGAGGGTTCAGGGCGGACCAAAAACATTCAGTACTTC.

The chain links TRBV10-3 to TRBJ1-5; D is unclear. Trimming left V 0 bases short and J 0 bases short, with 9 bases between. Germline CDR1 reads ENHRY; CDR2 reads SYGVKD. CDR3 size: 16 residues. This chain's CDR3 is CAISESRQDSNQPQHF. DNA for the CDR3: TGTGCCATCAGTGAGTCGCGCCAGGATAGCAATCAGCCCCAGCATTTT.

This clonotype was found a few times. This sequence joins TRBV6-2 or TRBV6-3 and TRBJ1-5, with D maybe TRBD1 (5 bases). CDR1 and CDR2 (germline): MNHEY, SVGEGT. V was cut by 8 bases and J by 1 base, with 18 bases left in between. This CDR3 is 16 amino acids long. The CDR3 sequence: CASRPWGPLSNQPQHF. The CDR3 DNA follows: TGTGCCAGCCGCCCGTGGGGCCCTCTGAGCAATCAGCCCCAGCATTTT.

This clonotype was detected only a few times. This chain joins TRBV3-1 and TRBJ2-5; D might be TRBD1 (6 bases). Trimming stripped 3 bases from V and 1 base from J, with 9 bases between. The CDR3 spans 14 residues. The germline V gene encodes CDR1 LGHDT and CDR2 YNNKEL (reference sequence). This chain's CDR3 is CASSHRTAQETQYF. The DNA for the CDR3 is TGTGCCAGCAGCCACCGGACAGCCCAAGAGACCCAGTACTTC.

V and J are TRBV5-6 and TRBJ2-7; D gene unclear. In germline, CDR1 is SGHDT, CDR2 YYEEEE. Trimming took 0 bases from V and 3 from J, leaving 10 bases between them. This CDR3 spans 14 amino acids. For the CDR3, the DNA is TGTGCCAGCAGCTTGGGGACCTTCCTCTACGAGCAGTACTTC. Residues: CASSLGTFLYEQYF.

Concerning this clonotype itself: A much larger clone sits a single nucleotide away, making a read error possible. The rearrangement uses TRBV6-2 or TRBV6-3 and TRBJ2-5; 11 nucleotides line up with TRBD2. This CDR3 contains 14 residues. CDR1 is MNHEY and CDR2 is SVGEGT in the germline V gene. The V gene end was trimmed by 6 bases and the J gene end by 2 bases; junction bases not matched to a gene: 2. CDR3 sequence: CASRRLAGQETQYF. CDR3 bases: TGTGCCAGCAGAAGACTAGCGGGACAAGAGACCCAGTACTTC.

The sample holds a few counts of this clonotype. The rearrangement uses TRBV15 and TRBJ2-5; the D is unclear. The CDR3 extends over 14 amino acids. The germline gives CDR1 LNHNV, CDR2 YYDKDF (reference sequence). The V end lost 2 bases, the J end lost 3 bases, and 10 bases lay between the germline ends. The chain's CDR3 is CATSRSWVEETQYF. The CDR3 bases are TGTGCCACCAGCAGAAGTTGGGTGGAAGAGACCCAGTACTTC. Together with reference TRBV15 and TRBJ2-5, the CDR3 gives the full variable domain: DAMVIQNPRYQVTQFGKPVTLSCSQTLNHNVMYWYQQKSSQAPKLLFHYYDKDFNNEADTPDNFQSRRPNTSFCFLDIRSPGLGDTAMYLCATSRSWVEETQYFGPGTRLLVL.

The chain joins TRBV12-3 or TRBV12-4 to TRBJ2-5, with TRBD2 matching 7 bases. The CDR3 runs 15 residues. The junction had 10 bases not matched to a gene; V was cut back by 6 bases and J by 3 bases. This CDR3 reads CASSHRRGDKETQYF. The CDR3 DNA follows: TGTGCCAGCAGCCATAGACGGGGGGATAAAGAGACCCAGTACTTC.

The chain couples TRBV10-3 to TRBJ2-1; TRBD2 matches at 7 bases. V lost 6 bases to trimming and J lost 4 bases; unmatched junction nucleotides: 6. Germline CDR1 reads ENHRY; CDR2 reads SYGVKD. CDR3 length: 14 residues. The CDR3 protein is CAIRPGLSYNEQFF. The CDR3 nucleotides are TGTGCCATCAGGCCGGGACTATCATACAATGAGCAGTTCTTC.

This clonotype was recorded a few times. The DNA for the CDR3 is TGCAGCGTTTACCAGACTAGCGGGGGGGCTGGAGAGACCCAGTACTTC. It translates to CSVYQTSGGAGETQYF. The chain links TRBV29-1 to TRBJ2-5; 14 positions match TRBD2. The CDR3 contains 16 residues. CDR1 and CDR2 (germline): SQVTM, ANQGSEA. The V gene end was trimmed by 5 bases and the J gene end by 4 bases; junction bases not matched to a gene: 9.

The chain couples TRBV2 to TRBJ1-2; D perhaps matches TRBD1 (5 bases). Deletions cut 4 bases from V and 5 bases from J, with 11 bases between. Germline V CDR1 and CDR2: SNHLY, FYNNEI. This CDR3 region has 13 residues. The CDR3 here is CASSVGAQYGYTF. For the CDR3, the DNA is TGTGCCAGCAGTGTAGGGGCCCAGTATGGCTACACCTTC.

This clonotype came up a few times. The chain has TRBV15 and TRBJ1-6; 7 nucleotides align to TRBD1. The CDR3 is made up of 15 amino acids. Germline V CDR1 and CDR2: LNHNV, YYDKDF (reference sequence). V trimming: 0 bases; J trimming: 10 bases; junction bases outside the gene matches: 6. The CDR3 DNA reads as TGTGCCACCAGCAGAGACCGACAGGGAAGGTCACCCCTCCACTTT. As protein: CATSRDRQGRSPLHF.

The rearrangement uses TRBV6-5 and TRBJ2-2, with D maybe TRBD1 (5 bases). The CDR3 loop spans 13 amino acids. From germline, CDR1 is MNHEY and CDR2 SVGAGI. V was clipped by 4 bases and J by 6 bases, with 9 bases between them. CDR3 sequence: CASSFQGSGELFF. CDR3 nucleotides: TGTGCCAGCAGTTTTCAGGGATCCGGGGAGCTGTTTTTT.

This clonotype was observed a handful of times. The chain is built from TRBV20-1 and TRBJ2-5; TRBD1 aligns across 7 bases. Germline V gene sequence: CDR1 DFQATT, CDR2 SNEGSKA (reference sequence). The junction had 5 bases not matched to a gene; V was cut back by 6 bases and J by 4 bases. CDR3 size: 12 residues. The CDR3 sequence: CSAAGGTETQYF. The CDR3 coding sequence is TGCAGTGCCGCAGGGGGAACAGAGACCCAGTACTTC.

This clonotype appeared a few times. This chain connects TRBV12-3 or TRBV12-4 to TRBJ2-1; D may be TRBD2 (6 bases). The CDR3 extends over 13 amino acids. Trimming pared 5 bases from V and 6 bases from J, leaving 11 bases between. The CDR3 DNA sequence: TGTGCCAGCAGTGGTAAGGGACTCAATGAGCAGTTCTTC. Translated: CASSGKGLNEQFF.

The rearrangement links TRBV6-2 or TRBV6-3 to TRBJ1-5; 7 bases map to TRBD1. CDR3 length: 14 amino acids. Germline V gene data show CDR1 as MNHEY and CDR2 as SVGEGT. The J segment lost 4 bases and the V segment lost 7 bases, leaving 7 bases of the junction unmatched. CDR3 in amino acids: CASTRTGLNQPQHF. The CDR3 DNA follows: TGTGCCAGCACGAGGACAGGACTTAATCAGCCCCAGCATTTT.

The chain links TRBV19 to TRBJ2-7; tentatively, D is TRBD1 or TRBD2 (5 bases each). The germline V gene encodes CDR1 LNHDA and CDR2 SQIVND (reference sequence). V lost 2 bases and J lost 4, with 9 bases in between. The length of the CDR3 is 13 residues. The CDR3 coding sequence is TGTGCCAGTAGTATACGGGACGGATACGAGCAGTACTTC. Translated, it gives CASSIRDGYEQYF.

The V gene is TRBV15, the J gene TRBJ2-1, with TRBD2 matching over 9 bases. This CDR3 has 15 amino acids. Trimming cost V 1 base and J 7 bases; bases outside gene matches: 5. In germline, CDR1 is LNHNV, CDR2 YYDKDF (reference sequence). The CDR3 DNA is TGTGCCACCAGCAGAGTCGGCGGGGGGGCGAATGAGCAGTTCTTC. This sequence encodes CATSRVGGGANEQFF.

This clonotype has a single count. This chain uses TRBV9 with TRBJ2-5, with D possibly TRBD2 on 5 matching bases. The ends were cut back, 2 bases at V and 3 bases at J, with 11 bases in the middle. The CDR3 totals 14 residues. Germline V gene sequence: CDR1 SGDLS, CDR2 YYNGEE. This chain's CDR3 is CASSVSGNKETQYF. CDR3 bases: TGTGCCAGCAGCGTCTCCGGGAACAAAGAGACCCAGTACTTC.

This chain joins TRBV12-3 or TRBV12-4 and TRBJ2-2; D gene unclear. This CDR3 is built from 13 residues. V was shortened by 5 bases and J by 5 bases, with 9 bases between the two germline ends. The CDR3 region has the DNA TGTGCCAGCAGTAACGTTCTTACCGGGGAGCTGTTTTTT. It specifies CASSNVLTGELFF.

This clonotype showed up just once. The V gene is TRBV6-1, the J gene TRBJ1-5; TRBD1 is a possible D gene (6 bases). The V gene lost 5 bases and the J gene lost 0 bases, with 29 bases spanning the gap. The CDR3 extends over 21 amino acids. The V gene's germline CDR1 is MNHNS and CDR2 SASEGT. In DNA, the CDR3 is TGTGCCAGCAGTCAACGGACCAGTCCCGGGGGCCCTATTAGTAGCAATCAGCCCCAGCATTTT. Translated, it gives CASSQRTSPGGPISSNQPQHF.

There are a few counts of this clonotype. One end of the junction fails to match germline, which may point to a read error. This chain uses TRBV7-2 with TRBJ2-4; possible D gene TRBD2, 6 bases. The CDR3 contains 13 residues. Germline values: CDR1 SGHTA, CDR2 FQGNSA. CDR3 nucleotides: TGTGCCAGCAGCTTAGGCCGGGAGCAGGGTAGCCAGTTC. Translated, it gives CASSLGREQGSQF.

The rearrangement joins TRBV18 to TRBJ2-3; D remains unclear. CDR3 length: 14 residues. CDR1 and CDR2 (germline): KGHSH, LQKENI. V lost 0 bases to trimming and J lost 2 bases, with 6 bases between them. The CDR3 nucleotides are TGTGCCAGCTCACCACCAGGGCCCACAGATACGCAGTATTTT. This sequence encodes CASSPPGPTDTQYF.

The chain combines TRBV5-1 with TRBJ2-4, with D uncertain. Trimming removed 4 bases from V and 0 bases from J, with 14 bases in between. The CDR3 totals 16 residues. CDR1 and CDR2 (germline): SGHRS, YFSETQ. Here the CDR3 reads CASSPYRREAKNIQYF. For the CDR3, the DNA is TGCGCCAGCAGCCCATACAGAAGGGAAGCCAAAAACATTCAGTACTTC.

This clonotype showed up just a few times. This chain uses TRBV29-1 with TRBJ1-2; maybe TRBD1 (5 bases). Per the germline V gene, CDR1 is SQVTM and CDR2 is ANQGSEA. With 0 bases removed from V and 4 bases from J, the gap between germline ends came to 12 bases. The CDR3 is 14 amino acids. CDR3: CSVEDMGRSYGYTF. The CDR3, as DNA: TGCAGCGTTGAAGATATGGGGCGCAGCTATGGCTACACCTTC.